The text below deals with one TCR beta chain. Germline CDR1 DFQATT, CDR2 SNEGSKA (reference sequence). V trimming: 3 bases; J trimming: 8 bases; junction bases outside the gene matches: 4. The CDR3 is 13 amino acids. The RNA input was roughly 0.5 to 1 ug, and it was reverse transcribed with random hexamers. TCRdb analysed the immunoSEQ multiplex PCR reads with MiXCR anew, one entry per CDR3 protein. The top ten hold approximately 0.08% of the sample, which has around 200,000 distinct CDR3 sequences, approximately 95% seen once. This sample is part of a study of CD8 T cells in Susac syndrome. The clonotype originates from a human donor with multiple sclerosis. This chain joins TRBV20-1 and TRBJ1-6; 7 positions match TRBD1. Sequencing used CD4+ T cells from PBMCs. The CDR3 DNA follows: TGCAGTGCTAGTCGGGACAGTCATTCACCCCTCCACTTT. Translated, it gives CSASRDSHSPLHF.